The clone carrying this T cell receptor (beta chain) was counted between two and nine times. Its antigen is not known. The genes are named according to mouse. Coverage ceases 4 residues before the CDR3 finishes, and the germline J gene fills in the end. These data are taken from a study of CD8+ T cells in alopecia areata. For the study at large: Spontaneously alopecic C3H/HeJ graft donors, about 6-13 months old, gave skin to roughly 7-10-week-old female C3H/HeJ mice.

This CDR3 has 16 amino acids. Germline lookup yields CDR1 SGHSA and CDR2 FRNQAP. The V segment lost 1 base and the J segment 4 bases; nucleotides outside the gene matches: 6. Overall study results and limits: Mice showed clearer TCR sharing than patients did, a gap that was possibly HLA-related. Across lesional scalp, and particularly alopecia totalis/universalis, clonality surpassed that of normal scalp. There were also resident alphabeta T cells of normal skin sequenced in scalp samples.

Following extraction, RNA underwent reverse transcription to cDNA, which served as the sequencing template. Sequenced by immunoSEQ multiplex PCR; TCRdb stores in-frame clones only, minus some. The repertoire has 90,000 to 130,000 clones, none seen only once; the ten largest take less than 20%. V usage is TRBV16 and J usage is TRBJ1-1; TRBD1 matches at 10 bases. The sequencing input was lesional skin. The TCR was taken from a C3H/HeJ mouse with alopecia areata. This line is of MHC haplotype H2-k. The CDR3 protein is CASSLGGDRGGTEVFF. The covered CDR3 bases are TGTGCAAGCAGCTTAGGTGGGGACAGGGGAGGCACA.